Listed below are T cell receptor beta chains from one sample, sequenced in a study of cytomegalovirus exposure and HLA in healthy donors. Sequencing was performed with immunoSEQ multiplex PCR; in TCRdb, only in-frame clones are kept and a portion is missing. The sample consists of approximately 280,000 clones, 70% to 90% of them appearing once. Sequenced: PBMCs. Receptor source: a woman between 18 and 30 years old in good health and CMV-seronegative. The CDR3 runs from the conserved cysteine through the conserved F or W. The D gene is left open where the match is weak. For some rows the clone size is stated as once, few or many, or as a class when expanded; others skip it.

>.|TRBV6-5|.|TRBJ1-2
TGTGCCAGCAGTTACTCGAGAGTAAACTATGGCTACACCTTC
CASSYSRVNYGYTF
>.|TRBV2|TRBD2|TRBJ2-7
TGTGCCAGCAGTGAACGGGGACTAGCGGATTCCTACGAGCAGTACTTC
CASSERGLADSYEQYF
>once|TRBV9|TRBD2|TRBJ2-2
TGTGCCAGCAGCCCAGCGGGGGGCACCGGGGAGCTGTTTTTT
CASSPAGGTGELFF
>.|TRBV5-1|TRBD2|TRBJ2-4
TGCGCCAGCAGCCCATCACTAGCGGGGTTAGCCAAAAACATTCAGTACTTC
CASSPSLAGLAKNIQYF
>.|TRBV7-2|.|TRBJ1-2
TGTGCCAGCAGCAAAGCCGGGACATCATATGGCTACACCTTC
CASSKAGTSYGYTF
>.|TRBV12-1|.|TRBJ1-4
TGTGCCAGCAGCCAACAAATCCGGGACAGAAGAGAAAAACTGTTTTTT
CASSQQIRDRREKLFF
>.|TRBV6-4|.|TRBJ2-1
TGTGCCAGCAGTGAATCGACTAGTAGCAATGAGCAGTTCTTC
CASSESTSSNEQFF
>.|TRBV11-3|TRBD2|TRBJ2-2
TGTGCCAGCAGCCTAGGAGGACTAGGGGCCGGGGAGCTGTTTTTT
CASSLGGLGAGELFF
>.|TRBV5-1|.|TRBJ1-1
TGCGCCAGCAGCTTGGTATCGAACACTGAAGCTTTCTTT
CASSLVSNTEAFF
>.|TRBV15|TRBD1|TRBJ2-5
TGTGCCTGCCGGGACAGGGGGCGCCGCGAGACCCAGTACTTC
CACRDRGRRETQYF
>.|TRBV7-8|TRBD1|TRBJ1-4
TGTGCCAGCAGCCAAGGGACAGCTAATGAAAAACTGTTTTTT
CASSQGTANEKLFF
>.|TRBV5-4|TRBD1|TRBJ1-4
TGTGCCAGCAGCTTGGGACAGGGTAGGGACGAAAAACTGTTTTTT
CASSLGQGRDEKLFF
>.|TRBV5-6|.|TRBJ1-4
TGTGCCAGCAGCCGCGGGGCGGGAACTAATGAAAAACTGTTTTTT
CASSRGAGTNEKLFF
>.|TRBV9|.|TRBJ1-2
TGTGCCAGCAGCGTAGAGGGAGGGAACCATGGCTACACCTTC
CASSVEGGNHGYTF
>.|TRBV2|.|TRBJ1-3
TGTGCCAGCAGTGAAGCGCTCATAACGGGGGAGGGAAACACCATATATTTT
CASSEALITGEGNTIYF
>.|TRBV29-1|.|TRBJ1-1
TGCAGCGTTGAAGATGGACATGGAGCTTTCTTT
CSVEDGHGAFF
>once|TRBV9|.|TRBJ2-3
TGTGCCAGCAGCGCCGGACAGACCCGGGCAGATACGCAGTATTTT
CASSAGQTRADTQYF
>few|TRBV5-1|TRBD1|TRBJ2-1
TGCGCCAGCAGCGCCCGGGACAGTGTGGGCAATGAGCAGTTCTTC
CASSARDSVGNEQFF
>.|TRBV5-1|TRBD2|TRBJ2-5
TGCGCCAGCAGCACCTATCTAGCGGGGGGCGCGGAGACCCAGTACTTC
CASSTYLAGGAETQYF
>.|TRBV5-1|TRBD1|TRBJ2-2
TGCGCCAGCAGCTTGGGCGGGACAGGGGTCGCCGGGGAGCTGTTTTTT
CASSLGGTGVAGELFF
>.|TRBV25-1|TRBD1|TRBJ1-5
TGTGCCAGCAGAGGACAGGGGAATCAGCCCCAGCATTTT
CASRGQGNQPQHF
>.|TRBV6-6|TRBD1|TRBJ1-1
TGTGCCAGCAGCTACGGCGACAGGGAGAACACTGAAGCTTTCTTT
CASSYGDRENTEAFF
>.|TRBV5-6|.|TRBJ2-3
TGTGCCAGCAGCCTAACCAGACAGCTGGGGCCCACAGATACGCAGTATTTT
CASSLTRQLGPTDTQYF
>.|TRBV5-6|TRBD1|TRBJ1-5
TGTGCCAGCAGCACCTACAAGGACAGGGGGGGCAATCAGCCCCAGCATTTT
CASSTYKDRGGNQPQHF
>.|TRBV18|TRBD2|TRBJ2-7
TGTGCCAGACCAATAATCGAGAGCGGGGGGGCAGTTAACGAGCAGTACTTC
CARPIIESGGAVNEQYF
>.|TRBV6-5|TRBD1|TRBJ2-1
TGTGCCAGCAGCTACAGGGGCGGTGAGCAGTTCTTC
CASSYRGGEQFF
>.|TRBV2|.|TRBJ1-2
TGTGCCAGCAGTGAGGCGGGGAGGGGCTACACCTTC
CASSEAGRGYTF
>once|TRBV5-1|TRBD2|TRBJ2-1
TGCGCCAGCAGCTTTTCTATACTAGCGGGATCCTACAATGAGCAGTTCTTC
CASSFSILAGSYNEQFF
>.|TRBV6-1|TRBD2|TRBJ2-1
TGTGCCAGCAGTGCACTAGCGGGGGTTACCTACAATGAGCAGTTCTTC
CASSALAGVTYNEQFF
>.|TRBV28|.|TRBJ1-4
TGTGCCAGCACCCTACAGGGCGTGCGTGAAAAACTGTTTTTT
CASTLQGVREKLFF
>.|TRBV5-1|.|TRBJ1-4
TGCGCCAGCAGCACAGACCGGGGGGCTGGGGAAAAACTGTTTTTT
CASSTDRGAGEKLFF
>.|TRBV6-5|.|TRBJ1-1
TGTGCCAGCAGTTACTCGGGCCTGATGAACACTGAAGCTTTCTTT
CASSYSGLMNTEAFF
>.|TRBV19|TRBD1|TRBJ1-5
TGTGCCAGTTCCGGGACAGCCTCTTATAGCAATCAGCCCCAGCATTTT
CASSGTASYSNQPQHF
>.|TRBV5-1|.|TRBJ2-1
TGCGCCAGCAGCTCGGCCCCGGGACAAAACAATGAGCAGTTCTTC
CASSSAPGQNNEQFF
>once|TRBV27|TRBD2|TRBJ2-3
TGTGCCAGCAGCCTAGGGGCGGGGCGAGCGGGGGACACAGATACGCAGTATTTT
CASSLGAGRAGDTDTQYF
>.|TRBV19|.|TRBJ1-4
TGTGCCAGTAGTATATCGCCGGGGATGCTGTTTTTT
CASSISPGMLFF
>.|TRBV6-6|TRBD1|TRBJ1-6
TGTGCCAGCAGTCCTTCGACAGGGGTGAATTCACCCCTCCACTTT
CASSPSTGVNSPLHF
>.|TRBV2|.|TRBJ2-5
TGTGCCAGCAGTGCCCAGGGGGGCGCGACGGGGGAGCAGTACTTC
CASSAQGGATGEQYF
>.|TRBV7-9|.|TRBJ2-7
TGTGCCAGCAGCCCCCCGAGGAGCCTCGAGCAGTACTTC
CASSPPRSLEQYF
>.|TRBV6-6|.|TRBJ1-1
TGTGCCAGCAGGAAAGACAGTTGGACTGAAGCTTTCTTT
CASRKDSWTEAFF
>.|TRBV5-8|TRBD2|TRBJ2-1
TGTGCCAGCAGCTTGGGGACTAGCGGGGGGGCCGGCTATGAGCAGTTCTTC
CASSLGTSGGAGYEQFF
>.|TRBV6-1|TRBD2|TRBJ2-1
TGTGCCAGCAGTGCTAAGTCTAGCGGGGGAGACAATGAGCAGTTCTTC
CASSAKSSGGDNEQFF